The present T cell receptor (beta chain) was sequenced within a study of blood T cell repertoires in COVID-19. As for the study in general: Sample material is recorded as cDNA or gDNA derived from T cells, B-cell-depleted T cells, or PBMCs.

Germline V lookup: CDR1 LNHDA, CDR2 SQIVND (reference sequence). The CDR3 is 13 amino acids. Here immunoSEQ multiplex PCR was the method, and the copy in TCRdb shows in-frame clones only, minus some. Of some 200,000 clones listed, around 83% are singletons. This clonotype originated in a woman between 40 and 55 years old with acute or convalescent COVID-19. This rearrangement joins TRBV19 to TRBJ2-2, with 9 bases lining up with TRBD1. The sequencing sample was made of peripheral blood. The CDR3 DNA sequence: TGTGGCTCCGACAGGGGGAGCACCGGGGAGCTGTTTTTT. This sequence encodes CGSDRGSTGELFF.